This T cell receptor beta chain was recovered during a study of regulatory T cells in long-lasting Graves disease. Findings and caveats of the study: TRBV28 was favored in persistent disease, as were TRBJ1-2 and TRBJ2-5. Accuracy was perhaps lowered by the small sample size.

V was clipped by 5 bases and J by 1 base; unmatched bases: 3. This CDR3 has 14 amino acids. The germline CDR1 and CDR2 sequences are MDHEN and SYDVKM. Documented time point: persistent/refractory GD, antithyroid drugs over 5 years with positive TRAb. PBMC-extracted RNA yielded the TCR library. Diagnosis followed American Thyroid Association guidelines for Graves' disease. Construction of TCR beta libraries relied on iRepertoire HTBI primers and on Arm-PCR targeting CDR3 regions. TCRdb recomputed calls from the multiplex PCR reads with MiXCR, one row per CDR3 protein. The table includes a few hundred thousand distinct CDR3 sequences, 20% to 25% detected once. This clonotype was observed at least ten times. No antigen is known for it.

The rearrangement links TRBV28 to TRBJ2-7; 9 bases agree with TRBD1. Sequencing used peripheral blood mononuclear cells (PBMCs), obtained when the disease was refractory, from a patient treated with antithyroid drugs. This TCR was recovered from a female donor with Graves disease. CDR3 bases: TGTGCCAGCAGTATGACAGGGGGGTCCTACGAGCAGTACTTC. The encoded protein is CASSMTGGSYEQYF.